A single T cell receptor (beta chain) is shown here with its context. TCRdb's copy holds only in-frame clones and misses some; the assay was immunoSEQ multiplex PCR. The sample carries 240,000 or so clones, roughly 82% recorded once. This entry comes from a study of blood T cell repertoires in COVID-19. Study at large: PBMCs, B-cell-depleted T cells, or T cells were the source of the cDNA or gDNA that made up the material.

V lost 4 bases to trimming and J lost 5 bases; unmatched junction nucleotides: 10. CDR1 and CDR2 from the germline V gene are LNHNV and YYDKDF (reference sequence). The CDR3 has 15 residues. This chain links TRBV15 with TRBJ1-2; the match to TRBD1 covers 7 bases. The receptor was isolated from a man older than 75 with acute or convalescent COVID-19. Sequenced input: peripheral blood. The chain's CDR3 is CATSTDIGTAYGYTF. The CDR3 bases are TGTGCCACCAGCACTGACATTGGGACAGCGTATGGCTACACCTTC.